This TCR beta chain was obtained from a study of T cells in Graves' hyperthyroidism and ophthalmopathy. There were TCR beta CDR3 regions amplified from RNA transcripts. Initially, a first-round RT-PCR of the TCR CDR3 employed the HTBI primer set. TCRdb processed the multiplex PCR reads anew with MiXCR; each CDR3 protein has one entry. Of about 200,000 distinct CDR3 sequences listed, around 18% were seen once; the top ten hold just under 45%. The CDR3 totals 15 residues. The V gene's germline CDR1 is LGHNA and CDR2 YSLEER. J gave up 4 bases and V 1 base, and 2 bases lay outside the gene matches. V gene TRBV4-3 combines with J gene TRBJ1-5; 9 bases align to TRBD1. This TCR came from a man aged 40-55 years with Graves' hyperthyroidism. Specimen: blood. The CDR3 loop is CASSQGGQGNQPQHF. CDR3 in DNA: TGCGCCAGCAGCCAAGGTGGACAGGGGAATCAGCCCCAGCATTTT.